This passage covers 9 T cell receptor beta chains from one sample sequenced in a study of beta chain features in type 1 diabetes (dated by TCRdb to 2016 to 2018). The library was generated by the immunoSEQ multiplex PCR assay. The entire isolated RNA was reverse transcribed using the High Capacity cDNA Reverse Transcription Kit, and thus expressed TCRB transcripts were sequenced. Here the immuneACCESS table is served through TCRdb, limited to in-frame sequences with V and J called. Missing clones are a known gap in these copies; in checked studies unresolved V genes cover under half, and the rest lacks a known reason. The sample table holds about 400,000 clones, of which roughly 12% were seen once. Of the sample, 0.01% is held by the ten largest clones. What the work shows at the level of the full study, not this receptor alone: In all four CD4+ subsets, TCRB CDR3 length was moderately but significantly shorter in type 1 diabetes patients.

For these receptors, no antigen is known. Sequencing was done on a sample of naive CD4+ T cells from blood. The sample's cell subset or site label, in plain terms: true naive CD4+ T cells. All receptors derive from a woman between 18 and 29 years old with type 1 diabetes.

In this sample, this clone turned up a few times. This chain connects TRBV6-1 to TRBJ2-6, with D unclear. Germline CDR1 is MNHNS and CDR2 is SASEGT. The ends were cut back, 8 bases at V and 4 bases at J, with 12 bases in the middle. The CDR3 runs 14 residues. The CDR3 here is CASLSPRGANVLTF. In DNA, the CDR3 is TGTGCCAGCTTGTCGCCTAGAGGGGCCAACGTCCTGACTTTC.

This clone was detected only a few times. The rearrangement links TRBV15 to TRBJ2-7, with 11 bases fitting TRBD2. V lost 7 bases to trimming and J lost 5 bases; unmatched junction nucleotides: 4. Per germline, CDR1 LNHNV and CDR2 YYDKDF (reference sequence). The CDR3 has 13 amino acids. The CDR3 nucleotides read TGTGCCACCACGCTAGCGGGGGGAGACGAGCAGTACTTC. Translating it yields CATTLAGGDEQYF.

The chain carries TRBV7-9 and TRBJ1-5, with 7 bases that match TRBD1. The trim removed 3 bases at V and 5 bases at J, leaving 1 base unmatched. The CDR3 sequence is 13 residues long. The germline V gene encodes CDR1 SEHNR and CDR2 FQNEAQ (reference sequence). CDR3 sequence reads: CASSFQGDQPQHF. As DNA, the CDR3 is TGTGCCAGCAGCTTTCAGGGGGATCAGCCCCAGCATTTT.

The J gene is TRBJ2-7, the V gene TRBV23-1, with 11 nucleotides matching TRBD1. TRBV23-1 is an ORF, with its function uncertain. V was clipped by 6 bases and J by 5 bases; unmatched bases: 6. This CDR3 is 14 amino acids long. The CDR3 loop reads CASSTGQGVHEQYF. The CDR3 DNA sequence: TGCGCCAGCAGCACGGGACAGGGGGTTCACGAGCAGTACTTC.

This clone was detected a few times. V and J are TRBV28 and TRBJ2-7; TRBD2 aligns across 11 bases. Germline-derived CDR1 and CDR2 are MDHEN and SYDVKM. The CDR3 runs to 15 residues. V lost 5 bases and J lost 6; bases outside the gene matches: 9. CDR3 residues: CASSLIAGGPGEQYF. DNA for the CDR3: TGTGCCAGCAGTCTGATAGCGGGAGGGCCCGGCGAGCAGTACTTC.

V gene TRBV28 combines with J gene TRBJ2-7; TRBD1 matches 8 bases. CDR1 MDHEN and CDR2 SYDVKM come from the germline V gene. J was trimmed by 2 bases and V by 8 bases; bases with no gene match: 14. The CDR3 consists of 16 residues. CDR3: CASRMLGQDLPYEQYF. Written as DNA, the CDR3 is TGTGCCAGCCGGATGTTGGGACAGGACCTACCCTACGAGCAGTACTTC.

This clone was seen a handful of times. The rearrangement joins TRBV4-2 to TRBJ1-2, with 7 nucleotides matching TRBD1. CDR1 is LGHNA and CDR2 is YNFKEQ in the germline V gene. This CDR3 has 16 amino acids. Trimming at V came to 4 bases and at J to 6 bases, leaving 14 bases not matched to a gene. This CDR3 is CASSRLTGKNVHGYTF. The CDR3 nucleotides are TGTGCCAGCAGCCGCTTGACAGGGAAGAACGTGCATGGCTACACCTTC.

This clone has more than one count but fewer than ten. This chain links TRBV9 with TRBJ1-5; D gene uncertain. The CDR3 has 14 amino acids. Per the germline V gene, CDR1 is SGDLS and CDR2 is YYNGEE. The germline V and J ends were trimmed by 0 bases and 0 bases, with 4 bases remaining between them. CDR3 region: CASSVASSNQPQHF. For the CDR3, the DNA is TGTGCCAGCAGCGTAGCTAGTAGCAATCAGCCCCAGCATTTT.

This clone was seen only a few times. The chain joins TRBV5-1 to TRBJ2-5; TRBD1 matches at 10 bases. V shed 3 bases and J 5 bases; nucleotides not matched to a gene: 4. Looked up from germline, CDR1 is SGHRS and CDR2 is YFSETQ. The CDR3 sequence is 14 residues long. The CDR3 DNA reads as TGCGCCAGCAGCTCTGGACAGGGGGGCGAGACCCAGTACTTC. This gives the protein CASSSGQGGETQYF.